This T cell receptor beta chain was documented in a study of cytomegalovirus exposure and HLA in healthy donors. Overall study results and limits: Trimming of TCR beta V- and J-genes showed a link, identified in a later analysis, to a missense DCLRE1C variant. An apparent linkage of common viral pathogens to several of the most significant clusters emerged in a later analysis.

As for this clone: The target antigen is unknown.

The PCR ran on 60 Vbeta and 13 Jbeta primers. Only in-frame clones appear in the TCRdb table, and some are missing; sequencing was by immunoSEQ multiplex PCR. The repertoire holds around 140,000 clones, with approximately 80% as singletons. The CDR3 is 15 amino acids. The germline gives CDR1 SGHNT, CDR2 YYREEE (reference sequence). J gave up 2 bases and V 6 bases, and 10 bases lay outside the gene matches. The chain uses TRBV5-4 and TRBJ2-7; 8 positions match TRBD2. Sequencing input: PBMCs. The sequence came from a female donor in good health and CMV-seronegative. CDR3 nucleotide sequence: TGTGCCAGCACCCCTGCGAGCGGGAGTGCCTACGAGCAGTACTTC. Amino acid sequence: CASTPASGSAYEQYF.